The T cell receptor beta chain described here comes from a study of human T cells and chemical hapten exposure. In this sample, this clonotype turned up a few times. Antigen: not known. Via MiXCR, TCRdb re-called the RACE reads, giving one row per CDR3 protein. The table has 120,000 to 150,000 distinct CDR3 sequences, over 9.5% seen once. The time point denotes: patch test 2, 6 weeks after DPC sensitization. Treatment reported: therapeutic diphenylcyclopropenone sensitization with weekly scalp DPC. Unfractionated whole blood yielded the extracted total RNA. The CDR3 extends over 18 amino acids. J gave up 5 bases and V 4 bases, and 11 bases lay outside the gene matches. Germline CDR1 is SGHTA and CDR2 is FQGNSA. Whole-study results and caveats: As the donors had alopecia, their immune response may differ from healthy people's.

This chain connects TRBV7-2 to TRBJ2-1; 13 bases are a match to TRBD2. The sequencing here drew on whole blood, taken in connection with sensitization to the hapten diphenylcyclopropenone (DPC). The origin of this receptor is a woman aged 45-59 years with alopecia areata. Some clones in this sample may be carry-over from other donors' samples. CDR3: CASSSVGTSGIVHNEQFF. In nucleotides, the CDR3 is TGTGCCAGCAGCTCCGTGGGGACTAGCGGGATAGTCCACAATGAGCAGTTCTTC.